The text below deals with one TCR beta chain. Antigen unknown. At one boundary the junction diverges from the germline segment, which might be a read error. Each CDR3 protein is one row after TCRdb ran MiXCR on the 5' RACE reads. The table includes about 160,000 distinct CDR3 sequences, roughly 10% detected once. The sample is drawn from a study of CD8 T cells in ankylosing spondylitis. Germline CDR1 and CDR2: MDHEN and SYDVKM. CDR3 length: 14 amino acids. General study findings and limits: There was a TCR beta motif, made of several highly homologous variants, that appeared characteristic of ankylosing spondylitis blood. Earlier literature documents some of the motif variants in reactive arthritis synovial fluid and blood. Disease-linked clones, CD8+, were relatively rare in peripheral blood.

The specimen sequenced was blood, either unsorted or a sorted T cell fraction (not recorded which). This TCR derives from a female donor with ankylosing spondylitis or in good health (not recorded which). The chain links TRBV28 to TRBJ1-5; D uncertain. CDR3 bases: TGTGCCAACAGTGACCGGGAAGGCAATCAGCCCCAGCATTTT. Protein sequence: CANSDREGNQPQHF.